This entry lists 32 T cell receptor beta chains sequenced from one sample in a study of fetal regulatory T cell absence and autoimmunity. Only in-frame clones appear in the TCRdb table, and some are missing; sequencing was by immunoSEQ multiplex PCR. This table holds about 95,000 clones, 72% found once. The specimen was pancreas tissue. The receptors come from a male donor with IPEX syndrome.

This chain uses TRBV5-5 with TRBJ1-1, with 7 bases matching TRBD1. Germline-derived CDR1 and CDR2 are SGHKS and YYEKEE (reference sequence). With 0 bases clipped from V and 2 bases from J, the junction kept 4 bases outside the gene matches. The CDR3 runs 15 residues. CDR3 coding DNA: TGTGCCAGCAGCTTGGATGGAGGGGGCAACACTGAAGCTTTCTTT. Translating gives CASSLDGGGNTEAFF.

The CDR3 DNA follows: TGTGCCAGCTCACCAGGGGCCTTGTGGCCCCTCCACTTT. Translation gives CASSPGALWPLHF. V and J are TRBV18 and TRBJ1-6; possible D gene TRBD1, 5 bases. The ends were cut back, 2 bases at V and 13 bases at J, with 12 bases in the middle. Germline V gives CDR1 KGHSH, CDR2 LQKENI. The CDR3 spans 13 residues. The variable domain in full, with the rest retrieved from reference TRBV18 and TRBJ1-6, is NAGVMQNPRHLVRRRGQEARLRCSPMKGHSHVYWYRQLPEEGLKFMVYLQKENIIDESGMPKERFSAEFPKEGPSILRIQQVVRGDSAAYFCASSPGALWPLHFGNGTRLTVT.

The rearrangement links TRBV4-3 to TRBJ2-2; the D call may be TRBD1 or TRBD2 (6 bases each). The CDR3 extends over 17 amino acids. Germline V lookup: CDR1 LGHNA, CDR2 YSLEER. Between the trimmed V and J ends, which lost 0 bases and 7 bases, there was a span of 18 bases. CDR3 in amino acids: CASSQEPGAKVVGELFF. For the CDR3, the DNA is TGCGCCAGCAGCCAAGAGCCGGGGGCGAAGGTAGTCGGGGAGCTGTTTTTT.

The J gene is TRBJ1-1, the V gene TRBV23-1; D ambiguous. TRBV23-1 is sorted into the ORF group, with uncertain function. This CDR3 contains 13 residues. Trimming removed 7 bases from V and 1 base from J, with 10 bases in between. CDR3 coding DNA: TGCGCCAGCATTACGGACGGGAACACTGAAGCTTTCTTT. Translation gives CASITDGNTEAFF.

The V call is TRBV5-6, the J call TRBJ1-2, with 7 nucleotides matching TRBD1. Germline trimming cut 4 bases from V and 4 bases from J; bases unmatched to any gene: 7. CDR3 size: 14 residues. Per the germline V gene, CDR1 is SGHDT and CDR2 is YYEEEE. The CDR3 loop reads CASSPRTGFYGYTF. The CDR3 nucleotides are TGTGCCAGCAGCCCGCGGACAGGTTTCTATGGCTACACCTTC. The full variable domain, in which reference TRBV5-6 and TRBJ1-2 provide the parts outside the CDR3, is DAGVTQSPTHLIKTRGQQVTLRCSPKSGHDTVSWYQQALGQGPQFIFQYYEEEERQRGNFPDRFSGHQFPNYSSELNVNALLLGDSALYLCASSPRTGFYGYTFGSGTRLTVV.

The chain has TRBV4-2 and TRBJ2-3, with D tentatively TRBD2 (6 bases). Germline-derived CDR1 and CDR2 are LGHNA and YNFKEQ. This CDR3 has 16 amino acids. Trimming shortened V by 0 bases and J by 2 bases, and 12 bases separated the two germline ends. The CDR3 sequence is CASSQDFGTSTDTQYF. The DNA for the CDR3 is TGTGCCAGCAGCCAAGATTTCGGGACTTCCACAGATACGCAGTATTTT.

This chain links TRBV6-1 with TRBJ1-1; a weak D match, TRBD1 (5 bases). Trimming stripped 1 base from V and 3 bases from J, with 15 bases between. Per the germline V gene, CDR1 is MNHNS and CDR2 is SASEGT. This CDR3 spans 16 amino acids. CDR3 sequence reads: CASSEGWGFGDTEAFF. CDR3 DNA: TGTGCCAGCAGTGAAGGGTGGGGGTTTGGTGACACTGAAGCTTTCTTT.

The chain has TRBV25-1 and TRBJ2-7, with TRBD1 matching 9 bases. CDR3 size: 16 residues. Germline values: CDR1 MGHDK, CDR2 SYGVNS. V lost 6 bases and J lost 5; bases outside the gene matches: 14. CDR3 protein: CASSDRPGTGNDEQYF. The CDR3 DNA follows: TGTGCCAGCAGCGACAGACCCGGGACAGGGAACGACGAGCAGTACTTC.

The DNA for the CDR3 is TGCGCCAGCAGCTCGGGGACGGTTTCTAACTATGGCTACACCTTC. As protein: CASSSGTVSNYGYTF. J is TRBJ1-2 and V is TRBV5-1; possibly TRBD1 for D (5 bases). The CDR3 spans 15 residues. Between the trimmed V and J ends, which lost 3 bases and 0 bases, there was a span of 12 bases. CDR1 and CDR2 (germline): SGHRS, YFSETQ. Full variable domain (outside the CDR3, taken from reference TRBV5-1 and TRBJ1-2): KAGVTQTPRYLIKTRGQQVTLSCSPISGHRSVSWYQQTPGQGLQFLFEYFSETQRNKGNFPGRFSGRQFSNSRSEMNVSTLELGDSALYLCASSSGTVSNYGYTFGSGTRLTVV.

V is TRBV14 and J is TRBJ1-6; D is undetermined. The germline V gene encodes CDR1 SGHDN and CDR2 FVKESK. The CDR3 covers 17 residues. Trimming removed 0 bases at V and 0 bases at J, with 9 bases between. The CDR3 loop reads CASSQDRALSYNSPLHF. The CDR3 region has the DNA TGTGCCAGCAGCCAAGACCGGGCCCTCTCCTATAATTCACCCCTCCACTTT.

V is TRBV19 and J is TRBJ1-2; 9 nucleotides line up with TRBD1. The junction had 6 bases not matched to a gene; V was cut back by 3 bases and J by 4 bases. The CDR3 has 15 residues. Per the germline V gene, CDR1 is LNHDA and CDR2 is SQIVND (reference sequence). The chain's CDR3 is CASSIGDRDAYGYTF. The CDR3 DNA follows: TGTGCCAGTAGTATCGGGGACAGGGACGCCTATGGCTACACCTTC.

This chain joins TRBV5-1 and TRBJ1-3; maybe TRBD1 (5 bases). Trimming removed 4 bases from V and 0 bases from J, with 14 bases in between. The CDR3 is 16 residues long. Germline V gives CDR1 SGHRS, CDR2 YFSETQ. DNA of the CDR3: TGCGCCAGCAGCCCCGAGGGGCGACCCTCTGGAAACACCATATATTTT. Protein sequence: CASSPEGRPSGNTIYF.

The chain employs TRBV5-1 and TRBJ2-7; 9 nucleotides align to TRBD1. The CDR3 covers 14 residues. V lost 5 bases to trimming and J lost 2 bases; unmatched junction nucleotides: 5. The germline V gene encodes CDR1 SGHRS and CDR2 YFSETQ. In DNA form, the CDR3 reads TGCGCCAGCAGGCCCCGGACAGGGGCCTACGAGCAGTACTTC. As protein: CASRPRTGAYEQYF.

This clone appeared a few times. This rearrangement joins TRBV11-2 to TRBJ2-7; D call uncertain. This CDR3 is built from 15 residues. V was shortened by 0 bases and J by 2 bases, with 11 bases between the two germline ends. Looked up from germline, CDR1 is SGHAT and CDR2 is FQNNGV. In DNA, the CDR3 is TGTGCCAGCAGCTTAGAAAAGCGCCTGCCCTACGAGCAGTACTTC. Amino acid sequence: CASSLEKRLPYEQYF.

The chain carries TRBV13 and TRBJ2-7; D might be TRBD1 (6 bases). V lost 4 bases and J lost 6, with 10 bases in between. Germline assignment: CDR1 PRHDT and CDR2 FYEKMQ (reference sequence). This CDR3 is built from 12 residues. CDR3 protein: CASSSTGLEQYF. In nucleotides, the CDR3 is TGTGCCAGCAGCTCGACAGGTCTCGAGCAGTACTTC.

The gene calls are TRBV5-4 and TRBJ2-7; the D gene is possibly TRBD1 (5 bases). The CDR3 extends over 16 amino acids. V was shortened by 4 bases and J by 5 bases, with 22 bases between the two germline ends. Per the germline V gene, CDR1 is SGHNT and CDR2 is YYREEE (reference sequence). For the CDR3, the DNA is TGTGCCAGCAGCCGCTCCTTACGACAGATCCCTGACGAGCAGTACTTC. This encodes CASSRSLRQIPDEQYF.

The chain employs TRBV2 and TRBJ1-2, with D possibly matching TRBD1 (5 bases). Germline V lookup: CDR1 SNHLY, CDR2 FYNNEI. The CDR3 totals 20 residues. V gave up 5 bases and J gave up 0 bases, with 28 bases separating them. The CDR3 is CASSSIAGITLEAPNYGYTF. The CDR3 DNA is TGTGCCAGCAGTAGTATTGCAGGGATAACTTTAGAGGCGCCTAACTATGGCTACACCTTC.

As concerns this clone: The sample holds other DNA sequences that translate to the same CDR3. V usage is TRBV27 and J usage is TRBJ1-1; tentatively, D is TRBD1 (5 bases). V was pared by 3 bases and J by 0 bases, with 5 bases between. CDR1 and CDR2 (germline): MNHEY, SMNVEV (reference sequence). The CDR3 extends over 13 amino acids. For the CDR3, the DNA is TGTGCCAGCAGTTTGACAGTGAACACTGAAGCTTTCTTT. It specifies CASSLTVNTEAFF.

This chain links TRBV5-1 with TRBJ2-7; 14 bases map to TRBD2. The V segment lost 0 bases and the J segment 0 bases; nucleotides outside the gene matches: 8. The CDR3 spans 19 residues. Germline values: CDR1 SGHRS, CDR2 YFSETQ. CDR3 residues: CASSLGSGTSGGSSYEQYF. The CDR3 nucleotides read TGCGCCAGCAGCTTGGGGTCCGGGACTAGCGGGGGAAGCTCCTACGAGCAGTACTTC.

The chain joins TRBV20-1 to TRBJ2-7, with D unresolved. Between the trimmed V and J ends, which lost 3 bases and 3 bases, there was a span of 6 bases. Germline values: CDR1 DFQATT, CDR2 SNEGSKA (reference sequence). The CDR3 totals 11 residues. In nucleotides, the CDR3 is TGCAGTGCTAGTATGGGCTACGAGCAGTACTTC. It translates to CSASMGYEQYF.

This rearrangement joins TRBV27 to TRBJ2-7; D is unclear. Germline V lookup: CDR1 MNHEY, CDR2 SMNVEV (reference sequence). The CDR3 runs 13 residues. Trimming took 3 bases from V and 3 from J, leaving 9 bases between them. CDR3 sequence reads: CASSFGDGYEQYF. DNA for the CDR3: TGTGCCAGCAGTTTTGGGGATGGCTACGAGCAGTACTTC.

This clone was found once. V gene TRBV19 combines with J gene TRBJ1-2, with 8 bases matching TRBD1. Germline CDR1 is LNHDA and CDR2 is SQIVND (reference sequence). The CDR3 is made up of 15 amino acids. The J segment lost 4 bases and the V segment lost 7 bases, leaving 11 bases of the junction unmatched. DNA of the CDR3: TGTGCCAGTACCCGACAGGGGCGGCGGCCCTATGGCTACACCTTC. Residues: CASTRQGRRPYGYTF.

This clone showed up just a few times. The chain has TRBV4-3 and TRBJ2-2; D uncertain. V shed 1 base and J shed 4 bases, with 7 bases lying between them. The length of the CDR3 is 14 residues. Germline V CDR1 and CDR2: LGHNA, YSLEER. CDR3 loop: CASSQGASTGELFF. CDR3 in DNA: TGCGCCAGCAGCCAAGGGGCTAGCACCGGGGAGCTGTTTTTT.

This clone occurred a few times. V is TRBV5-4 and J is TRBJ2-7; TRBD2 aligns across 7 bases. Looked up from germline, CDR1 is SGHNT and CDR2 is YYREEE (reference sequence). Unmatched junction bases numbered 19, after V lost 6 bases and J lost 4 bases. This CDR3 is built from 17 residues. The CDR3 spells CASNRKGEQGGAYEQYF. The CDR3 nucleotides read TGTGCCAGCAACCGGAAGGGCGAGCAGGGAGGGGCGTACGAGCAGTACTTC.

This chain uses TRBV7-6 with TRBJ2-2; D possibly corresponds to TRBD2 (5 bases). This CDR3 spans 14 amino acids. V was pared by 2 bases and J by 5 bases, with 9 bases between. CDR1 SGHVS and CDR2 FNYEAQ come from the germline V gene. The chain's CDR3 is CASSLSTGTGELFF. The CDR3 bases are TGTGCCAGCAGCTTAAGTACGGGAACCGGGGAGCTGTTTTTT.

The rearrangement uses TRBV7-9 and TRBJ1-1, with 9 bases lining up with TRBD1. CDR3 length: 15 residues. The V gene's germline CDR1 is SEHNR and CDR2 FQNEAQ (reference sequence). J lost 3 bases, V lost 2 bases, and 4 bases had no gene match. The CDR3, as DNA: TGTGCCAGCAGCTTAACCGGGACAGGGTACACTGAAGCTTTCTTT. Translated, it gives CASSLTGTGYTEAFF. The entire variable domain, with the rest obtained from reference TRBV7-9 and TRBJ1-1, is as follows: DTGVSQNPRHKITKRGQNVTFRCDPISEHNRLYWYRQTLGQGPEFLTYFQNEAQLEKSRLLSDRFSAERPKGSFSTLEIQRTEQGDSAMYLCASSLTGTGYTEAFFGQGTRLTVV.

J is TRBJ1-2 and V is TRBV4-2; TRBD1 agrees at 7 bases. The CDR3 consists of 13 residues. CDR1 and CDR2 (germline): LGHNA, YNFKEQ. Trimming took 5 bases from V and 6 from J; bases not matched to a gene: 6. The CDR3 nucleotides read TGTGCCAGCAGCGCGCTAGGGGGCAATGGCTACACCTTC. Translated: CASSALGGNGYTF.

V and J are TRBV4-1 and TRBJ2-3; 9 bases agree with TRBD2. With V trimmed by 4 bases and J by 1 base, 3 bases remained unmatched. Germline CDR1 reads MGHRA; CDR2 reads YSYEKL. The CDR3 extends over 15 amino acids. The CDR3 bases are TGCGCCAGCAGCCGGAGGACTAGCGGCACAGATACGCAGTATTTT. Its translation is CASSRRTSGTDTQYF.

Here the CDR3 DNA reads TGTGCCAGCAGCCGGAGTGGGGGCGCGGGAGGGTCAGATACGCAGTATTTT. It codes for CASSRSGGAGGSDTQYF. The chain carries TRBV7-7 and TRBJ2-3, with 9 nucleotides matching TRBD2. The trim removed 5 bases at V and 4 bases at J, leaving 13 bases unmatched. CDR1 and CDR2 from the germline V gene are SSHAT and FNYEAQ (reference sequence). The CDR3 is 17 amino acids.

The gene calls are TRBV5-8 and TRBJ2-5, with TRBD1 identical over 11 bases. V shed 3 bases and J 3 bases; nucleotides not matched to a gene: 1. The CDR3 has 14 residues. The germline V gene has CDR1 SGHTS and CDR2 YDEGEE. CDR3: CASSSGQGEETQYF. The DNA of the CDR3 is TGTGCCAGCAGCTCGGGACAGGGGGAAGAGACCCAGTACTTC.

The V call is TRBV27, the J call TRBJ1-2; TRBD1 matches at 7 bases. The CDR3 has 14 residues. With 2 bases clipped from V and 4 bases from J, the junction kept 4 bases outside the gene matches. Germline V CDR1 and CDR2: MNHEY, SMNVEV (reference sequence). The CDR3 spells CASSLRGLGYGYTF. In nucleotides, the CDR3 is TGTGCCAGCAGTTTAAGGGGGCTGGGCTATGGCTACACCTTC.

This sequence joins TRBV6-1 and TRBJ2-5; the match to TRBD2 covers 12 bases. The CDR3 has 14 residues. Trimming removed 8 bases from V and 2 bases from J; junction bases left unmatched: 3. Germline CDR1 MNHNS, CDR2 SASEGT. CDR3 sequence reads: CASSSGGAQETQYF. DNA for the CDR3: TGTGCCAGCTCTAGCGGGGGGGCACAAGAGACCCAGTACTTC.